This T cell receptor beta chain comes out of a study of Ad26.COV2.S vaccination and SARS-CoV-2 variants (dated by TCRdb to the early 2020s). In the study overall: Donors in the vaccine arm were drawn from COV1001, a multicentre, randomized, double-blind, placebo-controlled phase I-IIa trial testing Ad26.COV2.S in healthy adults. Ad26.COV2.S was administered intramuscularly at 5 x 10^10 or 1 x 10^11 viral particles, either as a single shot or as two shots given 56 days apart. The specificity and breadth of SARS-CoV-2-reactive T cell receptors after Ad26.COV2.S vaccination were assessed by TCRbeta repertoire sequencing. The TCR-sequenced set comprised around 30 samples: approximately 19 Ad26.COV2.S vaccine recipients, 5 placebo recipients and 8 SARS-CoV-2 convalescent individuals. Trial participants were randomized into five groups of five, in which low-dose or high-dose Ad26.COV2.S was given once or twice, or placebo was given on both occasions. Investigators did not know the trial group allocation while performing experiments and assessing outcomes.

The treatment or condition label corresponds to: some 20 received Ad26.COV2.S at low or high dose, single or two shots; 5 received placebo; per-sample allocation not given. Repertoires of vaccine and placebo recipients were sequenced from samples taken on day 63 after the first injection. Cohort 1b enrolled around 24 adults aged 18-55 years at a single site in Boston, USA, between 29 July and 7 August 2020. Ad26.COV2.S consisted of a replication-incompetent adenovirus type 26 vector by which a prefusion-stabilized SARS-CoV-2 spike protein from the original Wuhan strain was expressed. V was cut back by 6 bases and J by 12 bases, leaving a gap of 18 bases between them. CDR1 and CDR2 are read off the germline V gene as MNHEY and SVGAGI. The CDR3 holds 14 amino acids from the cysteine to the phenylalanine. Only the CDR3 part of the read is kept: 42 bases, read in frame from the first base. The immunoSEQ Assay was used to sequence TCRbeta CDR3 regions. After extraction, genomic DNA underwent amplification by bias-controlled multiplex PCR, followed by high-throughput sequencing. The original pipeline was this. To quantify the absolute abundance of every unique TCRbeta CDR3 region, sequences were collapsed and filtered. T cell fraction was estimated by normalizing TCRbeta template counts to usable DNA, which was measured by amplifying reference genes present in all nucleated cells. Repertoire TCRs were annotated as SARS-CoV-2-specific by exact matching of V gene, CDR3 amino acid sequence and J gene to a known reactive TCR set. MIRA supplied the reference SARS-CoV-2 TCR set, which was filtered for enrichment in COVID-19-positive ImmuneCODE repertoires so that public or cross-reactive TCRs were removed. Based on the MIRA antigens, annotated TCRs were further analysed at the level of specific ORF or position within ORF. Breadth was defined as the number of annotated unique rearrangements divided by the total number of unique productive rearrangements, and depth was defined as the summed frequency of the annotated unique rearrangements. Group comparisons of TCR breadth used two-sided Wilcoxon rank-sum tests. TCRdb re-hosts the immuneACCESS table, in-frame sequences only. Its copies lack some clones; in the studies checked, an unresolved V gene accounts for under half of them, and the cause for the rest is not known. V and J calls and clone size follow that table, whereas D and trimming were derived from the DNA. This sample holds 250,000 to 300,000 clones; approximately 87% were observed only once. Jointly, the top ten make up 3% to 4% of the sample.

Beyond this particular receptor, the publication reports: Higher spike-specific TCR breadth was observed in Ad26.COV2.S recipients than in placebo recipients (P = 0.0014). The study lacked the statistical power to compare responses across vaccine doses or regimens. After vaccination, substantial breadth of spike-specific CD8+ and CD4+ T cell responses was reported. The authors noted that the TCR breadth and depth analyses may have underestimated total T cell responses. Vaccine and placebo recipients had similar non-spike TCR breadth, a finding consistent with the vaccine containing only spike.

The table lists this clone with a few counts. No antigen is known for it. No base qualities exist here, and no much larger clone lies one base off it. This specimen consisted of peripheral blood, obtained in a trial of Ad26.COV2.S vaccine versus placebo. The sequence was collected from a person between 18 and 65 years old who received the Ad26.COV2.S COVID-19 vaccine or a placebo. The chain is encoded by TRBV6-5 joined to TRBJ1-6; the D gene assignment is ambiguous. The CDR3 here reads CASSNQPAAVPLHF. The DNA is as follows: TGTGCCAGCAGCAACCAACCCGCGGCGGTACCCCTCCACTTT.